These T cell receptor beta chains were read from a single sample in a study of blood T cell repertoires in COVID-19. Here immunoSEQ multiplex PCR was the method, and the copy in TCRdb shows in-frame clones only, minus some. This sample has approximately 450,000 clones, with 70% to 90% found just once. The sequenced material came from PBMCs or T cells enriched from blood (not recorded which). The source of these receptors is a woman younger than 30 with acute COVID-19. Each CDR3 is given with its conserved first and last residue. The D gene is left open where the match is weak. For some rows the clone size is stated as once, few or many, or as a class when expanded; others skip it.

V: TRBV19; D: NA; J: TRBJ2-3; size: NA; DNA: TGTGCCAGTAGTATAGACGGCACAGATACGCAGTATTTT; CDR3: CASSIDGTDTQYF
V: TRBV6-5; D: NA; J: TRBJ1-2; size: NA; DNA: TGTGCCAGCAAGCAGGGGTCTTGGGGCTACACCTTC; CDR3: CASKQGSWGYTF
V: TRBV5-6; D: TRBD2; J: TRBJ2-2; size: NA; DNA: TGTGCCAGCAGCATAAGTCCAGGACTAGCGGGGGGCCCCCGCGGGGAGCTGTTTTTT; CDR3: CASSISPGLAGGPRGELFF
V: TRBV7-3; D: NA; J: TRBJ1-1; size: NA; DNA: TGTGCCAGCAGCTTAAGAGGGAGGAGCACTGAAGCTTTCTTT; CDR3: CASSLRGRSTEAFF
V: TRBV12-3/TRBV12-4; D: TRBD2; J: TRBJ2-3; size: NA; DNA: TGTGCCAGCAGGGTACTAGCGGGAGATACGCAGTATTTT; CDR3: CASRVLAGDTQYF
V: TRBV15; D: NA; J: TRBJ2-7; size: NA; DNA: TGTGCCACCAGCAGAGGGGGGGGCGGGAGCTTGGACGAGCAGTACTTC; CDR3: CATSRGGGGSLDEQYF
V: TRBV11-2; D: NA; J: TRBJ1-3; size: NA; DNA: TGTGCCAGCAGCTTACCCCGTGGGAGGTACAGCTCTGGAAACACCATATATTTT; CDR3: CASSLPRGRYSSGNTIYF
V: TRBV19; D: TRBD1; J: TRBJ1-6; size: NA; DNA: TGTGCCAGTCGAGGGACAGGGGCCCTTTCACCCCTCCACTTT; CDR3: CASRGTGALSPLHF
V: TRBV27; D: TRBD1; J: TRBJ2-3; size: NA; DNA: TGTGCCAGCAGTCCGGGACAGGGAAGGGATACGCAGTATTTT; CDR3: CASSPGQGRDTQYF
V: TRBV6-2/TRBV6-3; D: TRBD1; J: TRBJ1-2; size: NA; DNA: TGTGCCAGCAGTAGCCGGGACAGGGGCCGGGGCTACACCTTC; CDR3: CASSSRDRGRGYTF
V: TRBV6-5; D: TRBD1; J: TRBJ1-1; size: NA; DNA: TGTGCCAGCAGTCCGGAACAGGGGGCAAACACTGAAGCTTTCTTT; CDR3: CASSPEQGANTEAFF
V: TRBV18; D: TRBD2; J: TRBJ2-3; size: NA; DNA: TGTGCCAGCTCACCAAGGAGCGGGGGGGTGTCAGATACGCAGTATTTT; CDR3: CASSPRSGGVSDTQYF
V: TRBV2; D: TRBD2; J: TRBJ2-7; size: NA; DNA: TGTGCCAGCAGAGCATCTAGCGGGGGTACCGAGCAGTACTTC; CDR3: CASRASSGGTEQYF
V: TRBV12-5; D: TRBD1; J: TRBJ1-1; size: NA; DNA: TGTGCTAGTGCCGACCGGACAGGTCTAAAACGCGCTGAAGCTTTCTTT; CDR3: CASADRTGLKRAEAFF
V: TRBV7-3; D: NA; J: TRBJ1-5; size: NA; DNA: TGTGCCAGCAGCTTAAATTCTCGACACTCTACAAGCAATCAGCCCCAGCATTTT; CDR3: CASSLNSRHSTSNQPQHF
V: TRBV12-3/TRBV12-4; D: NA; J: TRBJ2-3; size: NA; DNA: TGTGCCAGCACCGGGGGTGGGGATACGCAGTATTTT; CDR3: CASTGGGDTQYF
V: TRBV7-2; D: TRBD1; J: TRBJ2-7; size: NA; DNA: TGTGCCAGCAGCCATTGGGAACAGGGGGTCAACGAGCAGTACTTC; CDR3: CASSHWEQGVNEQYF
V: TRBV30; D: TRBD1; J: TRBJ1-2; size: NA; DNA: TGTGCCTGGAGGCTATGGGACAGGGTCCATGGCTACACCTTC; CDR3: CAWRLWDRVHGYTF
V: TRBV19; D: NA; J: TRBJ1-5; size: once; DNA: TGTGCCAGTATACGGGGGGGACCGCGCAATCATCAGCCCCAGCATTTT; CDR3: CASIRGGPRNHQPQHF
V: TRBV4-3; D: TRBD2; J: TRBJ2-1; size: once; DNA: TGCGCCAGCAGCCAAGAGTGGTGGCTAGCGGGGAACAATGAGCAGTTCTTC; CDR3: CASSQEWWLAGNNEQFF
V: TRBV6-2/TRBV6-3; D: NA; J: TRBJ1-5; size: once; DNA: TGTGCCAGCAGTTACTCTACGGCAGGAAATCAGCCCCAGCATTTT; CDR3: CASSYSTAGNQPQHF
V: TRBV12-3/TRBV12-4; D: NA; J: TRBJ2-7; size: NA; DNA: TGTGCCAGCAGCCCGGGGTACGAGCAGTACTTC; CDR3: CASSPGYEQYF
V: TRBV12-3/TRBV12-4; D: NA; J: TRBJ1-1; size: few; DNA: TGTGCCAGCAGACAGAACACTGAAGCTTTCTTT; CDR3: CASRQNTEAFF
V: TRBV28; D: TRBD2; J: TRBJ2-1; size: NA; DNA: TGTGCCAGCAGCTCGAAGCGACTAGCGGGAGGGCCTTCAGGCGAGCAGTTCTTC; CDR3: CASSSKRLAGGPSGEQFF
V: TRBV7-2; D: TRBD1; J: TRBJ2-7; size: NA; DNA: TGTGCCAGCAGCTTAGGAGGACAGGGGCTGGACGAGCAGTACTTC; CDR3: CASSLGGQGLDEQYF
V: TRBV7-2; D: TRBD1; J: TRBJ1-3; size: NA; DNA: TGTGCCAGCAGCCGGGACAGCTCTGGAAACACCATATATTTT; CDR3: CASSRDSSGNTIYF
V: TRBV19; D: NA; J: TRBJ1-4; size: once; DNA: TGTGCCAGTAGTACCGTAGACTCAACTAATGAAAAACTGTTTTTT; CDR3: CASSTVDSTNEKLFF